The subject of this entry is one TCR beta chain. Authors' processing steps: Quantification of nucleated cells was approximated via reference gene primer amplification. Some clones are missing from TCRdb's copy, which holds only in-frame ones; the method was immunoSEQ multiplex PCR. V and J calls plus clone size are reproduced from that table; the DNA served to infer D and trimming. In the table there are a few hundred thousand clones, roughly 87% of which are singletons. Trimming took off 8 bases at V and 0 bases at J, with 16 bases between the two ends. The CDR3 runs to 15 residues. The germline gives CDR1 MNHEY, CDR2 SVGAGI. The sample originates from a study of blood T cell repertoires in COVID-19. Study summary: The analysed material was cDNA or gDNA that came from T cells, B-cell-depleted T cells, or PBMCs.

Enrollment of patients from Seattle took place during active infection, with longitudinal follow-up. The rearrangement uses TRBV6-5 and TRBJ1-1; D remains ambiguous. What was sequenced was peripheral blood. The sequence derives from a woman aged 55-69 years with COVID-19, enrolled during active disease. CDR3 DNA sequence: TGTGCCAGCCGAGCGTTCGTAGGAATGAACACTGAAGCTTTCTTT. This translates into CASRAFVGMNTEAFF.